This is a list of T cell receptor beta chains from one sample in a study of cytomegalovirus exposure and HLA in healthy donors. Assay: immunoSEQ multiplex PCR; the TCRdb copy retains only in-frame clones and omits some. In total, the table holds 200,000 to 250,000 clones. The sequencing sample was made of PBMCs. These receptors all come from a girl aged 2 to 10 in good health and CMV-seropositive. CDR3s include the opening cysteine and the closing phenylalanine or tryptophan. A D gene is named only where the DNA matches it firmly.

v_call	j_call	d_call	cdr3_aa	cdr3_nt
TRBV7-9	TRBJ2-7	.	CASSLRQSYEQYF	TGTGCCAGCAGCTTAAGACAGTCCTACGAGCAGTACTTC
TRBV7-8	TRBJ2-1	TRBD2	CASSSGTSVNEQFF	TGTGCCAGCAGCTCTGGGACTAGCGTCAATGAGCAGTTCTTC
TRBV6-1	TRBJ2-1	TRBD2	CASRYLAVPQNEQFF	TGTGCCAGCAGGTACCTAGCGGTACCCCAGAATGAGCAGTTCTTC
TRBV10-2	TRBJ1-3	.	CASSERKDTSGNTIYF	TGCGCCAGCAGTGAGCGAAAAGACACCTCTGGAAACACCATATATTTT
TRBV7-2	TRBJ2-1	.	CASSLARNEQFF	TGTGCCAGCAGCTTAGCGCGTAATGAGCAGTTCTTC
TRBV30	TRBJ1-3	.	CAWSVLSSGNTIYF	TGTGCCTGGAGTGTACTGAGCTCTGGAAACACCATATATTTT
TRBV7-9	TRBJ2-6	TRBD1	CASDKTGAFSGANVLTF	TGTGCCAGCGACAAGACAGGGGCCTTCTCTGGGGCCAACGTCCTGACTTTC
TRBV6-1	TRBJ2-1	TRBD1	CASSALWTGNNEQFF	TGTGCCAGCAGTGCGCTTTGGACAGGGAACAATGAGCAGTTCTTC
TRBV10-1	TRBJ2-3	.	CASSDSARISDTQYF	TGCGCCAGCAGTGATTCCGCTAGGATCTCAGATACGCAGTATTTT
TRBV10-3	TRBJ2-1	TRBD1	CAISHLHRGLDNEQFF	TGTGCCATCAGCCATCTTCACAGGGGGCTTGACAATGAGCAGTTCTTC
TRBV6-1	TRBJ2-7	TRBD2	CASSALGGRNYEQYF	TGTGCCAGCAGTGCCTTAGGCGGGAGAAACTACGAGCAGTACTTC
TRBV16	TRBJ1-5	.	CASSQPQGPLGPQHF	TGTGCCAGCAGCCAACCTCAGGGGCCCCTTGGGCCCCAGCATTTT
TRBV5-1	TRBJ2-5	.	CASNHGGNQETQYF	TGCGCCAGCAACCACGGGGGAAACCAAGAGACCCAGTACTTC
TRBV29-1	TRBJ2-2	.	CSVGRGMANTGELFF	TGCAGCGTTGGACGGGGGATGGCGAACACCGGGGAGCTGTTTTTT
TRBV28	TRBJ2-3	TRBD2	CAGSRLAGGGTDTQYF	TGTGCCGGCAGTCGACTAGCGGGAGGGGGGACAGATACGCAGTATTTT
TRBV7-9	TRBJ1-2	.	CASSFDRPGGYTF	TGTGCCAGCAGTTTCGACAGGCCAGGGGGCTACACCTTC
TRBV28	TRBJ1-5	TRBD1	CASSTGEVNQPQHF	TGTGCCAGCAGTACAGGGGAGGTGAATCAGCCCCAGCATTTT